The 20 T cell receptor beta chains reported below all come from one sample, sequenced in a study of T cell responses to AZD1222 COVID-19 vaccine. Sequenced by immunoSEQ multiplex PCR; TCRdb stores in-frame clones only, minus some. Counted here are about 120,000 clones, 88% occurring once; the ten biggest clones make up over 8.5%. Sequencing was performed on peripheral blood, taken on day 0 of AZD1222 vaccination. The receptors were sampled from an adult in good health.

The chain joins TRBV18 to TRBJ1-2; no clear D gene. The CDR3 contains 13 residues. Germline lookup yields CDR1 KGHSH and CDR2 LQKENI. V gave up 2 bases and J gave up 1 base, with 5 bases separating them. CDR3 loop: CASSPGNNYGYTF. The CDR3, as DNA: TGTGCCAGCTCACCAGGAAATAACTATGGCTACACCTTC.

This rearrangement joins TRBV7-2 to TRBJ2-5; TRBD1 matches at 8 bases. The V segment lost 5 bases and the J segment 4 bases; nucleotides outside the gene matches: 6. The germline CDR1 and CDR2 sequences are SGHTA and FQGNSA. The CDR3 is 14 residues long. The CDR3 reads CASSQGQDPETQYF. Here the CDR3 DNA reads TGTGCCAGCAGCCAGGGACAGGATCCAGAGACCCAGTACTTC.

At least ten counts were recorded for this clone. This chain joins TRBV4-3 and TRBJ1-3, with D possibly TRBD1 on 5 matching bases. Germline-derived CDR1 and CDR2 are LGHNA and YSLEER. This CDR3 is built from 13 residues. V lost 3 bases and J 7 bases, leaving 10 bases between the germline ends. The CDR3 reads CASSQMGQNTIYF. The CDR3, as DNA: TGCGCCAGCAGCCAGATGGGGCAGAACACCATATATTTT.

This clone was counted once. The gene calls are TRBV6-2 or TRBV6-3 and TRBJ1-1; D unclear. The CDR3 is 15 residues long. Trimming cost V 6 bases and J 4 bases, with 18 bases left between them. Germline V CDR1 and CDR2: MNHEY, SVGEGT. The CDR3 reads CASSPTGRVATEAFF. Written as DNA, the CDR3 is TGTGCCAGCAGCCCCACGGGGAGGGTGGCCACTGAAGCTTTCTTT.

The chain carries TRBV19 and TRBJ2-7; 10 bases fit TRBD1. Germline values: CDR1 LNHDA, CDR2 SQIVND (reference sequence). With 6 bases clipped from V and 2 bases from J, the junction kept 1 base outside the gene matches. This CDR3 region has 13 residues. CDR3 amino acids: CASSGTGAYEQYF. As DNA, the CDR3 is TGTGCCAGTAGCGGGACAGGGGCCTACGAGCAGTACTTC.

The gene calls are TRBV4-3 and TRBJ2-1, with D perhaps TRBD2 (5 bases). The CDR3 loop spans 13 amino acids. The germline V gene encodes CDR1 LGHNA and CDR2 YSLEER. Trimming took off 1 base at V and 7 bases at J, with 8 bases between the two ends. The CDR3 DNA reads TGCGCCAGCAGCCAAGGAGGAGGTAATGAGCAGTTCTTC. It encodes CASSQGGGNEQFF.

This clone was seen once. This sequence joins TRBV6-6 and TRBJ2-3; 7 bases are a match to TRBD1. V trimming: 6 bases; J trimming: 5 bases; junction bases outside the gene matches: 8. The CDR3 spans 14 residues. Per germline, CDR1 MNHNY and CDR2 SVGAGI (reference sequence). The CDR3 coding sequence is TGTGCCAGCAGCTTGGGACAGATCCAAGATACGCAGTATTTT. Protein: CASSLGQIQDTQYF.

The chain combines TRBV6-5 with TRBJ1-2, with 8 nucleotides matching TRBD1. This CDR3 contains 13 residues. The germline CDR1 and CDR2 sequences are MNHEY and SVGAGI. V lost 10 bases, J lost 4 bases, and 8 bases stayed unmatched. The chain's CDR3 is CATRTGGGYGYTF. DNA for the CDR3: TGTGCCACCCGCACAGGGGGTGGCTATGGCTACACCTTC.

The chain has TRBV5-1 and TRBJ1-3, with D tentatively TRBD1 (5 bases). The CDR3 is 16 amino acids. Germline CDR1 SGHRS, CDR2 YFSETQ. The V end lost 0 bases, the J end lost 0 bases, and 10 bases lay between the germline ends. CDR3 residues: CASSLDRRYSGNTIYF. CDR3 nucleotide sequence: TGCGCCAGCAGCTTGGACAGGCGATACTCTGGAAACACCATATATTTT.

V and J are TRBV14 and TRBJ1-4; weak D call: TRBD1 (5 bases). V was trimmed by 1 base and J by 6 bases, leaving 15 bases between them. Germline values: CDR1 SGHDN, CDR2 FVKESK. The CDR3 extends over 16 amino acids. CDR3 nucleotide sequence: TGTGCCAGCAGCCAAGGTTGGGGCCAGGTCCATGAAAAACTGTTTTTT. As protein: CASSQGWGQVHEKLFF.

The genes are TRBV27 and TRBJ1-2, with TRBD1 as a possible D gene (6 bases). V lost 2 bases and J lost 5, with 15 bases in between. Germline values: CDR1 MNHEY, CDR2 SMNVEV (reference sequence). The CDR3 contains 15 residues. CDR3 protein: CASSLGGLFGYGYTF. As DNA, the CDR3 is TGTGCCAGCAGTTTAGGGGGGCTTTTTGGTTATGGCTACACCTTC.

In DNA, the CDR3 is TGTGCCAGCTCGGCTGACATTGACTCCTACGAGCAGTACTTC. Translated: CASSADIDSYEQYF. The genes are TRBV28 and TRBJ2-7; D is uncertain. The V gene's germline CDR1 is MDHEN and CDR2 SYDVKM. V was trimmed by 8 bases and J by 0 bases, leaving 14 bases between them. This CDR3 is built from 14 residues. Full variable domain (outside the CDR3, taken from reference TRBV28 and TRBJ2-7): DVKVTQSSRYLVKRTGEKVFLECVQDMDHENMFWYRQDPGLGLRLIYFSYDVKMKEKGDIPEGYSVSREKKERFSLILESASTNQTSMYLCASSADIDSYEQYFGPGTRLTVT.

This rearrangement joins TRBV12-5 to TRBJ2-4; D possibly corresponds to TRBD1 (6 bases). V was pared by 2 bases and J by 5 bases, with 13 bases between. This CDR3 has 15 residues. CDR1 and CDR2 from the germline V gene are LGHNT and FRNRAP. The CDR3 DNA follows: TGTGCTAGTGGTTTGTCTGGGCAGGGGCAAAACATTCAGTACTTC. Its translation: CASGLSGQGQNIQYF.

A few counts support this clone. The V gene is TRBV7-3, the J gene TRBJ1-1; 7 bases line up with TRBD1. This CDR3 spans 16 amino acids. J gave up 5 bases and V 5 bases, and 14 bases lay outside the gene matches. The germline V gene encodes CDR1 SGHTA and CDR2 FQGTGA. CDR3 coding DNA: TGTGCCAGCAGCCCCAATGCTGGGACAGTAAGAACTGAAGCTTTCTTT. Amino acids: CASSPNAGTVRTEAFF. Using reference TRBV7-3 and TRBJ1-1 for the parts outside the CDR3, the full variable domain is GAGVSQTPSNKVTEKGKYVELRCDPISGHTALYWYRQSLGQGPEFLIYFQGTGAADDSGLPNDRFFAVRPEGSVSTLKIQRTERGDSAVYLCASSPNAGTVRTEAFFGQGTRLTVV.

The rearrangement links TRBV7-3 to TRBJ1-1; TRBD1 matches 7 bases. The CDR3 has 14 amino acids. CDR1 and CDR2 from the germline V gene are SGHTA and FQGTGA. V gave up 0 bases and J gave up 4 bases; unmatched junction bases: 2. In DNA, the CDR3 is TGTGCCAGCAGCTTAACGGCAGGGGGCACTGAAGCTTTCTTT. Translation: CASSLTAGGTEAFF.

The genes are TRBV5-1 and TRBJ2-6; 9 bases line up with TRBD1. The germline CDR1 and CDR2 sequences are SGHRS and YFSETQ. The trim removed 4 bases at V and 0 bases at J, leaving 8 bases unmatched. The CDR3 is made up of 18 amino acids. The CDR3 DNA is TGCGCCAGCAGCCTCCGGGACAGGGCGATCTCTGGGGCCAACGTCCTGACTTTC. Translating gives CASSLRDRAISGANVLTF.

This clone was detected a few times. The rearrangement uses TRBV19 and TRBJ2-3; TRBD1 aligns across 7 bases. This CDR3 has 13 residues. Looked up from germline, CDR1 is LNHDA and CDR2 is SQIVND (reference sequence). V shed 10 bases, J shed 5 bases, and the junction held 9 bases outside the gene matches. The CDR3 sequence: CATWRGGGDTQYF. CDR3 coding DNA: TGTGCCACATGGAGAGGGGGCGGAGATACGCAGTATTTT.

V usage is TRBV11-3 and J usage is TRBJ2-5; 8 bases are a match to TRBD1. V lost 4 bases and J lost 6; bases outside the gene matches: 4. Germline assignment: CDR1 SGHNT and CDR2 YENEEA. The CDR3 is 13 residues long. CDR3 in DNA: TGTGCCAGCAGCTCAGGACAGGGAAAGACCCAGTACTTC. This encodes CASSSGQGKTQYF.

The chain uses TRBV28 and TRBJ2-1; 9 bases line up with TRBD2. CDR3 size: 15 residues. Germline assignment: CDR1 MDHEN and CDR2 SYDVKM. With V trimmed by 3 bases and J by 10 bases, 10 bases remained unmatched. The DNA of the CDR3 is TGTGCCAGCAGTTTTTCTAGCGGGGCCGCCGTGGAGCAGTTCTTC. Protein sequence: CASSFSSGAAVEQFF. The full variable domain, its missing parts supplied by reference TRBV28 and TRBJ2-1, is DVKVTQSSRYLVKRTGEKVFLECVQDMDHENMFWYRQDPGLGLRLIYFSYDVKMKEKGDIPEGYSVSREKKERFSLILESASTNQTSMYLCASSFSSGAAVEQFFGPGTRLTVL.

V gene TRBV7-2 combines with J gene TRBJ1-2; a possible D gene is TRBD1 (5 bases). The CDR3 extends over 15 amino acids. Per the germline V gene, CDR1 is SGHTA and CDR2 is FQGNSA. The V gene lost 4 bases and the J gene lost 5 bases, with 17 bases spanning the gap. CDR3 DNA: TGTGCCAGCAGCTCCGACGGACTCTGGGGGTATGGCTACACCTTC. Its protein product is CASSSDGLWGYGYTF.